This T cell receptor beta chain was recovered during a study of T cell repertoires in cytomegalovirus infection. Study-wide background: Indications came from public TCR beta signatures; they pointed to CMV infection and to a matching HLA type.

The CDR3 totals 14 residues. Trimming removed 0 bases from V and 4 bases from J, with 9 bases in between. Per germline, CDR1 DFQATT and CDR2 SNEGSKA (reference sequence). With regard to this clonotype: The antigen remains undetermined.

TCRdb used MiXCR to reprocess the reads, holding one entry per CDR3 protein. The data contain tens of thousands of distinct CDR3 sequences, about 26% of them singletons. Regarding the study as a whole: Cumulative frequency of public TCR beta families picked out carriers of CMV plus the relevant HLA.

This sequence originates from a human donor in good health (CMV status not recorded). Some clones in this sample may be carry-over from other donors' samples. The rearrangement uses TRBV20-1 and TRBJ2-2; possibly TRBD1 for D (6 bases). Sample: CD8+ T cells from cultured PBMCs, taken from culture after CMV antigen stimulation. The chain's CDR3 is CSAREGGSTGELFF. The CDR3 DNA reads TGCAGTGCTAGAGAAGGGGGTTCCACCGGGGAGCTGTTTTTT.